The following is a T cell receptor beta chain sequence with its context. No antigen is known for it. Every sorted population was more than 95% pure. The CDR3 runs 17 residues. V lost 3 bases to trimming and J lost 9 bases, with 25 bases between them. CDR1 is LGHNA and CDR2 is YSLEER in the germline V gene. Reverse transcribing all isolated RNA meant expressed TCRB transcripts were sequenced. Sequencing was performed with immunoSEQ multiplex PCR; in TCRdb, only in-frame clones are kept and a portion is missing. Counted here are 600,000 or so clones, about 14% occurring once; the ten biggest clones make up around 0.04%. This specimen comes from a study of beta chain features in type 1 diabetes. Study-level information: Age, gender and cell yields were alike across patients and healthy donors. Study-level results: A moderate, significant TCRB CDR3 shortening appeared in type 1 diabetes across four CD4+ subsets.

Sequencing used naive CD4+ T cells from blood. The genes are TRBV4-3 and TRBJ2-3; weak D call: TRBD1 (8 bases). The clonotype comes from a man between 18 and 29 years old with type 1 diabetes. The DNA for the CDR3 is TGCGCCAGCAGCCAGATGGGGCCGGGACTAACAGGGGGAACGCAGTATTTT. This translates into CASSQMGPGLTGGTQYF.